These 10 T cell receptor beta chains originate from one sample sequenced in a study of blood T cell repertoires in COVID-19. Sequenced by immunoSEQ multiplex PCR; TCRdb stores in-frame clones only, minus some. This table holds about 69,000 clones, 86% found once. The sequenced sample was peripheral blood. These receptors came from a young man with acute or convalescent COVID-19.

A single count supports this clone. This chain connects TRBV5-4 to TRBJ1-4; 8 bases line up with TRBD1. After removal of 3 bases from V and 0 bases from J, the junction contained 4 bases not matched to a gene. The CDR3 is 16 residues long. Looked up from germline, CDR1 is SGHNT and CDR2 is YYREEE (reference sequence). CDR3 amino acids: CASSSQTGATNEKLFF. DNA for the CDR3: TGTGCCAGCAGCTCTCAGACAGGGGCAACTAATGAAAAACTGTTTTTT. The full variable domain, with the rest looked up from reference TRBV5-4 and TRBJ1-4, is ETGVTQSPTHLIKTRGQQVTLRCSSQSGHNTVSWYQQALGQGPQFIFQYYREEENGRGNFPPRFSGLQFPNYSSELNVNALELDDSALYLCASSSQTGATNEKLFFGSGTQLSVL.

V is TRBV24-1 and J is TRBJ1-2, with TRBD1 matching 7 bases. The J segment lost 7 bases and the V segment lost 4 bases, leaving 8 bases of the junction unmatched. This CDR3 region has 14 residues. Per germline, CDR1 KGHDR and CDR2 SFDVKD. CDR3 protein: CATSDPTGARGYTF. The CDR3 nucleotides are TGTGCCACCAGTGACCCCACAGGGGCGCGTGGCTACACCTTC.

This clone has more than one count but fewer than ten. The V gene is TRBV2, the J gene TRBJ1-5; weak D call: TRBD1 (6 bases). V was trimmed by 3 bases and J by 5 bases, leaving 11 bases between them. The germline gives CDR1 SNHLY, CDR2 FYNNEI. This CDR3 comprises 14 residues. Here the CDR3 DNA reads TGTGCCAGCAGTGATTTCGCAGGGGATCAGCCCCAGCATTTT. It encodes CASSDFAGDQPQHF. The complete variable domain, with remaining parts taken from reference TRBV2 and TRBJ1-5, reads EPEVTQTPSHQVTQMGQEVILRCVPISNHLYFYWYRQILGQKVEFLVSFYNNEISEKSEIFDDQFSVERPDGSNFTLKIRSTKLEDSAMYFCASSDFAGDQPQHFGDGTRLSIL.

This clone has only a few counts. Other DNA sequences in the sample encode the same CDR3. The CDR3 sequence: CASSLREGQPQHF. The CDR3 DNA reads as TGTGCCAGCAGCTTAAGGGAGGGCCAGCCCCAGCATTTT. The gene calls are TRBV7-2 and TRBJ1-5; unclear D gene. V was trimmed by 2 bases and J by 7 bases, leaving 9 bases between them. CDR1 is SGHTA and CDR2 is FQGNSA in the germline V gene. The CDR3 covers 13 residues.

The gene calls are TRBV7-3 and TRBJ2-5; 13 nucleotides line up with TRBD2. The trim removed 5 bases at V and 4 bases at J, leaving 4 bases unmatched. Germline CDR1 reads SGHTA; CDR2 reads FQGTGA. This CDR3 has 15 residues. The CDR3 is CASSRTSGRGETQYF. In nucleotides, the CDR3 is TGTGCCAGCAGCCGGACTAGCGGGAGAGGAGAGACCCAGTACTTC.

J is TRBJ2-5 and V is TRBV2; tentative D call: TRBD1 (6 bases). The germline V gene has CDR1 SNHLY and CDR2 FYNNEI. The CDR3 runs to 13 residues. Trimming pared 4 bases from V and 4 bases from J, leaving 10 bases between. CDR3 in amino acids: CASSVQGGETQYF. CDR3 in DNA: TGTGCCAGCAGTGTACAGGGCGGAGAGACCCAGTACTTC.

CDR3 protein: CASSDRVGIGNTIYF. The CDR3 bases are TGTGCCAGCAGTGACAGGGTTGGCATTGGAAACACCATATATTTT. V gene TRBV6-1 combines with J gene TRBJ1-3; possibly TRBD1 for D (5 bases). The CDR3 sequence is 15 residues long. Trimming took off 3 bases at V and 3 bases at J, with 12 bases between the two ends. Germline lookup yields CDR1 MNHNS and CDR2 SASEGT.

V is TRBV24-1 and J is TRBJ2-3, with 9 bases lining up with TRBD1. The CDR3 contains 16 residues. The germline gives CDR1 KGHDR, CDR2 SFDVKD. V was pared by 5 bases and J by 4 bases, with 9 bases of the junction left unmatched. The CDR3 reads CATSATGTGRADTQYF. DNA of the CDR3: TGTGCCACCAGTGCCACCGGGACAGGGAGGGCAGATACGCAGTATTTT.

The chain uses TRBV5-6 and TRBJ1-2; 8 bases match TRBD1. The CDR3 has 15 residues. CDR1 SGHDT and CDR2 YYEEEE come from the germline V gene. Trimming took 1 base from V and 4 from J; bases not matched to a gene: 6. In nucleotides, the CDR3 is TGTGCCAGCAGCTTGCTAGGACAGGGTTCCTATGGCTACACCTTC. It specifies CASSLLGQGSYGYTF.

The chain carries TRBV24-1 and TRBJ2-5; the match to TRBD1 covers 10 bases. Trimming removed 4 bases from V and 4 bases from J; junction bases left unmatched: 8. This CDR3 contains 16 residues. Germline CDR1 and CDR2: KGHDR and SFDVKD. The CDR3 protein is CATSDPGQGEPETQYF. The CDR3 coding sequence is TGTGCCACCAGTGACCCCGGACAGGGGGAACCAGAGACCCAGTACTTC.